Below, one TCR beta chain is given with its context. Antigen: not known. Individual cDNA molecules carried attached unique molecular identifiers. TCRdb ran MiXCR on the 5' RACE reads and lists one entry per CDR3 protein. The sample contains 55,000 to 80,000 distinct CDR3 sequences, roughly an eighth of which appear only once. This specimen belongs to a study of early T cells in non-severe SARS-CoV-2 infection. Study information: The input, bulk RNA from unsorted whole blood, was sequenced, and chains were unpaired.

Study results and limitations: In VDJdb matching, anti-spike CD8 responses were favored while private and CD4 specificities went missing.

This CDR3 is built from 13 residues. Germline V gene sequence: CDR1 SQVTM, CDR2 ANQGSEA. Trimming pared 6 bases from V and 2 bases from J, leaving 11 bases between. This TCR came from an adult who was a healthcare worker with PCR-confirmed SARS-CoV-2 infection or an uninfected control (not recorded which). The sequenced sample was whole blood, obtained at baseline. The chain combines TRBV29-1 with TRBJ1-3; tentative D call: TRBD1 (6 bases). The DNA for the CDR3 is TGCAGCGTGGCACAGGGAGCTGGAAACACCATATATTTT. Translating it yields CSVAQGAGNTIYF.